The 19 T cell receptor beta chains presented below share a single source sample, sequenced in a study of OX40 agonist ivuxolimab in advanced cancers. The table came from immunoSEQ multiplex PCR; TCRdb's copy has only in-frame clones and leaves some out. The sample comprises more than 45,000 clones, approximately 83% of which are singletons, and about 1% rests with the top ten. Sequenced here: CD4+ or CD8+ T cells sorted from blood, sampled in a trial of the OX40 agonist ivuxolimab. The receptor set was obtained from an adult with an advanced solid tumor such as melanoma, head and neck, liver or kidney cancer.

This chain uses TRBV6-1 with TRBJ2-7; TRBD2 matches 7 bases. CDR1 is MNHNS, CDR2 SASEGT, per germline. The CDR3 is 12 residues long. V trimming: 11 bases; J trimming: 2 bases; junction bases outside the gene matches: 6. CDR3 in amino acids: CALGGGPYEQYF. CDR3 DNA sequence: TGTGCCTTGGGGGGAGGGCCCTACGAGCAGTACTTC.

The rearrangement joins TRBV6-1 to TRBJ1-6, with D possibly being TRBD1 (5 bases). CDR3 size: 13 residues. The germline V gene encodes CDR1 MNHNS and CDR2 SASEGT. The V end was cut by 5 bases, the J end by 9 bases, with 11 bases between. In DNA, the CDR3 is TGTGCCAGCAGTTCACGGGACCCTTCACCCCTCCACTTT. As protein: CASSSRDPSPLHF.

The V call is TRBV5-6, the J call TRBJ2-5, with D perhaps matching TRBD1 (7 bases). Per germline, CDR1 SGHDT and CDR2 YYEEEE. The CDR3 runs 13 residues. The germline V and J ends were trimmed by 3 bases and 5 bases, with 11 bases remaining between them. The CDR3 DNA sequence: TGTGCCAGCAGCTCGACAGGGAGGGAGACCCAGTACTTC. Amino acid sequence: CASSSTGRETQYF.

The genes are TRBV7-9 and TRBJ1-2; 10 bases map to TRBD1. Looked up from germline, CDR1 is SEHNR and CDR2 is FQNEAQ (reference sequence). V shed 5 bases and J 2 bases; nucleotides not matched to a gene: 2. The CDR3 has 14 residues. CDR3 sequence reads: CASSPGQGNYGYTF. CDR3 coding DNA: TGTGCCAGCAGCCCGGGACAGGGGAACTATGGCTACACCTTC.

V and J are TRBV11-2 and TRBJ2-7, with D possibly TRBD1 on 5 matching bases. The ends were cut back, 1 base at V and 2 bases at J, with 9 bases in the middle. CDR1 and CDR2 (germline): SGHAT, FQNNGV. This CDR3 comprises 14 residues. For the CDR3, the DNA is TGTGCCAGCAGCTTAGTAACAGGTACCTACGAGCAGTACTTC. Amino acid sequence: CASSLVTGTYEQYF.

The chain combines TRBV29-1 with TRBJ1-4; tentatively, D is TRBD1 (5 bases). Trimming cost V 8 bases and J 7 bases, with 17 bases left between them. Germline V CDR1 and CDR2: SQVTM, ANQGSEA. This CDR3 region has 13 residues. The CDR3 loop is CSSRLGGGEKLFF. CDR3 sequence (DNA): TGCAGCTCGAGGCTGGGGGGGGGTGAAAAACTGTTTTTT.

The rearrangement uses TRBV7-2 and TRBJ1-4; D is unresolved. This CDR3 has 16 amino acids. Germline V CDR1 and CDR2: SGHTA, FQGNSA. V dropped 2 bases and J dropped 3 bases, with 13 bases sitting between them. The CDR3 sequence: CASSLTVTVSNEKLFF. The CDR3 coding sequence is TGTGCCAGCAGCTTAACCGTCACGGTTTCTAATGAAAAACTGTTTTTT.

The V gene is TRBV10-2, the J gene TRBJ2-1; TRBD1 matches at 9 bases. CDR1 is WSHSY and CDR2 is SAAADI in the germline V gene. CDR3 size: 15 residues. Trimming took 6 bases from V and 6 from J; bases not matched to a gene: 9. For the CDR3, the DNA is TGCGCCAGCAGCAACCGGACAGGGGTGGTCAATGAGCAGTTCTTC. It translates to CASSNRTGVVNEQFF.

The CDR3 DNA is TGTGCTAGTGGTTTGGGGACAGGAGTTTGGAATCAGCCCCAGCATTTT. Amino acid sequence: CASGLGTGVWNQPQHF. The chain carries TRBV12-5 and TRBJ1-5, with TRBD1 identical over 7 bases. The J segment lost 4 bases and the V segment lost 1 base, leaving 7 bases of the junction unmatched. Germline V gives CDR1 LGHNT, CDR2 FRNRAP. The length of the CDR3 is 16 residues.

The CDR3 sequence: CAISDYREATQYF. The DNA of the CDR3 is TGTGCCATCAGTGACTACAGGGAGGCAACGCAGTATTTT. The rearrangement links TRBV10-3 to TRBJ2-3; D is tentatively TRBD1 or TRBD2 (6 bases each). The CDR3 spans 13 residues. Germline loops: CDR1 ENHRY, CDR2 SYGVKD. Trimming pared 3 bases from V and 9 bases from J, leaving 13 bases between.

In nucleotides, the CDR3 is TGCGCCAGCAGCTTCGACGGAACTAGCACAGATACGCAGTATTTT. Translation: CASSFDGTSTDTQYF. The J gene is TRBJ2-3, the V gene TRBV5-1; unclear D gene. Germline-derived CDR1 and CDR2 are SGHRS and YFSETQ. This CDR3 spans 15 amino acids. With 2 bases removed from V and 0 bases from J, the gap between germline ends came to 10 bases.

The table lists this clone with a few counts. V and J are TRBV10-2 and TRBJ2-7, with D tentatively TRBD2 (5 bases). The CDR3 consists of 11 residues. The V gene's germline CDR1 is WSHSY and CDR2 SAAADI. Trimming shortened V by 7 bases and J by 8 bases, and 12 bases separated the two germline ends. The chain's CDR3 is CASTSGSQQYF. The DNA for the CDR3 is TGCGCCAGCACGTCGGGGAGCCAGCAGTACTTC.

The rearrangement uses TRBV18 and TRBJ2-1; TRBD2 matches 9 bases. The CDR3 has 16 amino acids. The V gene end was trimmed by 6 bases and the J gene end by 5 bases; junction bases not matched to a gene: 11. Germline V lookup: CDR1 KGHSH, CDR2 LQKENI. CDR3 nucleotides: TGTGCCAGCTCGCTTGCGGGGGGGCGTTCGAACAATGAGCAGTTCTTC. Translation gives CASSLAGGRSNNEQFF. The whole variable domain, filled in from reference TRBV18 and TRBJ2-1, reads NAGVMQNPRHLVRRRGQEARLRCSPMKGHSHVYWYRQLPEEGLKFMVYLQKENIIDESGMPKERFSAEFPKEGPSILRIQQVVRGDSAAYFCASSLAGGRSNNEQFFGPGTRLTVL.

The V and J genes are TRBV2 and TRBJ1-1; no reliable D call. Trimming shortened V by 7 bases and J by 0 bases, and 18 bases separated the two germline ends. This CDR3 is built from 16 residues. Germline-derived CDR1 and CDR2 are SNHLY and FYNNEI. For the CDR3, the DNA is TGTGCCAGCATCACCCCCGAGAGAGGGATGAACACTGAAGCTTTCTTT. Translated, it gives CASITPERGMNTEAFF. Using reference TRBV2 and TRBJ1-1 for the parts outside the CDR3, the full variable domain is EPEVTQTPSHQVTQMGQEVILRCVPISNHLYFYWYRQILGQKVEFLVSFYNNEISEKSEIFDDQFSVERPDGSNFTLKIRSTKLEDSAMYFCASITPERGMNTEAFFGQGTRLTVV.

J is TRBJ2-5 and V is TRBV7-4; TRBD2 matches 7 bases. The trim removed 0 bases at V and 1 base at J, leaving 2 bases unmatched. In germline, CDR1 is SGHVT, CDR2 SQSDAQ. The CDR3 loop spans 15 amino acids. CDR3 bases: TGTGCCAGCAGCTTAGCGTGGGGGGGCCAAGAGACCCAGTACTTC. Residues: CASSLAWGGQETQYF.

The chain links TRBV9 to TRBJ2-3; D might be TRBD1 (5 bases). The germline gives CDR1 SGDLS, CDR2 YYNGEE. This CDR3 has 14 residues. Trimming left V 1 base short and J 4 bases short, with 10 bases between. The CDR3 here is CASSVRGSADTQYF. In DNA, the CDR3 is TGTGCCAGCAGCGTAAGGGGTTCGGCAGATACGCAGTATTTT.

The chain is built from TRBV30 and TRBJ2-3; 13 bases are a match to TRBD2. The V gene's germline CDR1 is GTSNPN and CDR2 SVGIG (reference sequence). V lost 3 bases, J lost 5 bases, and 2 bases stayed unmatched. The CDR3 is made up of 14 amino acids. CDR3 residues: CAWRGLAGIDTQYF. The CDR3 coding sequence is TGTGCCTGGAGGGGACTAGCGGGAATAGATACGCAGTATTTT.

The V gene is TRBV6-6, the J gene TRBJ2-7; 9 bases align to TRBD1. This CDR3 has 15 amino acids. CDR1 and CDR2 from the germline V gene are MNHNY and SVGAGI (reference sequence). V lost 2 bases to trimming and J lost 6 bases; unmatched junction nucleotides: 8. CDR3: CASSYQGDRAGEQYF. The DNA for the CDR3 is TGTGCCAGCAGTTACCAGGGGGACAGGGCGGGCGAGCAGTACTTC.

The J gene is TRBJ2-7, the V gene TRBV4-3, with unresolved D. V lost 1 base and J 5 bases, leaving 15 bases between the germline ends. There are 15 residues in the CDR3. The germline CDR1 and CDR2 sequences are LGHNA and YSLEER. CDR3 sequence reads: CASSQVWTGWHEQYF. The CDR3 region has the DNA TGCGCCAGCAGCCAAGTATGGACGGGCTGGCACGAGCAGTACTTC.